This T cell receptor beta chain was found in a study of pediatric ulcerative colitis. Study results and limitations: Total lymphocyte DNA, not sorted subsets, was the template. All ulcerative colitis patients, but no controls, carried two rectal clonotypes.

The CDR3 runs to 17 residues. Trimming took off 2 bases at V and 5 bases at J, with 20 bases between the two ends. The germline gives CDR1 MRHNA, CDR2 SNTAGT. Regarding this clone: What it binds is unknown.

This was a survey-level run. The assay was immunoSEQ multiplex PCR, and TCRdb's table has in-frame clones only and misses some. The sample lists 45,000 to 55,000 clones, around 78% occurring once. One to two pinch biopsies were taken from the rectum during colonoscopy. What was sequenced was gut tissue. The J gene is TRBJ2-3, the V gene TRBV6-4; D is possibly TRBD1 or TRBD2 (5 bases each). The clonotype was recovered from a girl aged 10 to 17 with moderate ulcerative colitis. CDR3 residues: CASSDGAGRGRVDTQYF. CDR3 nucleotide sequence: TGTGCCAGCAGTGACGGGGCGGGCCGGGGCCGCGTAGATACGCAGTATTTT.